This TCR beta chain appears in the sequencing data of a study of blood T cells in healthy people across ages. Germline-derived CDR1 and CDR2 are PRHDT and FYEKMQ (reference sequence). V lost 0 bases to trimming and J lost 4 bases, with 15 bases between them. This CDR3 comprises 17 residues. A word on this clonotype: The antigen remains unidentified.

Study observations and caveats: Percentage of naive T cells showed a strong correlation with TCR beta diversity.

A J-beta primer mix and a sample-barcoded 5' primer were used in a second PCR of roughly 6 to 11 cycles. Each CDR3 protein gets one entry after TCRdb re-called the 5' RACE reads with MiXCR. The sample has 650,000 to 1,000,000 distinct CDR3 sequences, more than 35% seen once. The sample taken for sequencing was blood. The chain couples TRBV13 to TRBJ2-2; D unclear. The TCR originated in a man older than 75 in good health. CDR3 sequence (DNA): TGTGCCAGCAGCTTAGGAAAAGGCGCGTTACTCACCGGGGAGCTGTTTTTT. This encodes CASSLGKGALLTGELFF.